This T cell receptor beta chain originates from a study of cytomegalovirus exposure and HLA in healthy donors. Points from the study as a whole: Segments of the TCR beta V type were, in most cases, productive about 90% or about 30% of the time in an earlier analysis.

Regarding this clone: Its antigen is unidentified.

CDR3 length: 15 residues. CDR1 and CDR2 (germline): MGHRA, YSYEKL. The V and J ends lost 0 bases and 6 bases, in that order; junction bases with no gene match: 5. Both 60 Vbeta primers and 13 Jbeta primers went into the PCR. Clones were read by immunoSEQ multiplex PCR, and TCRdb kept only the in-frame ones, dropping some. Of around 180,000 clones listed, around 81% were seen once; the top ten hold 1.5% to 2%. The sequence was collected from a man between 18 and 29 years old in good health and CMV-seronegative. The sequencing input was PBMCs. V gene TRBV4-1 combines with J gene TRBJ1-5; TRBD1 matches 7 bases. The CDR3 bases are TGCGCCAGCAGCCAAGACAGGGGGGTGGGTCAGCCCCAGCATTTT. It yields the protein CASSQDRGVGQPQHF.